The entry below gives a single T cell receptor beta chain sequence along with its context. A junction end diverges from the germline sequence, so it may reflect a read error. Clones were sequenced by immunoSEQ multiplex PCR, and TCRdb holds only the in-frame ones, with some missing. Counted here are 2 million to 3 million clones, roughly 93% occurring once; the ten biggest clones make up roughly 0.39%. CDR1 is SNHLY and CDR2 is FYNNEI in the germline V gene. The CDR3 extends over 11 amino acids. This sample is part of a study of shared clonotypes between healthy human individuals. The sequencing input was naive CD4+ T cells from PBMCs. Subset given: CD45RA+ positively selected. The receptor was derived from a man aged 18 to 35 in good health. Some clones in this sample may be carry-over from other donors' samples. The chain combines TRBV2 with TRBJ2-7; 7 bases match TRBD1. The CDR3 loop reads CASSRDSLGKW. In nucleotides, the CDR3 is TGTGCCAGCAGTCGGGACAGCCTCGGGAAGTGG.